Listed here are 8 T cell receptor beta chains from one sample, sequenced in a study of cytomegalovirus exposure and HLA in healthy donors. Primers included in the PCR were 60 Vbeta and 13 Jbeta primers. Clones were sequenced by immunoSEQ multiplex PCR, and TCRdb holds only the in-frame ones, with some missing. There are around 170,000 clones in the sample; around 84% occur only once, and 2% to 3% lies in the top ten. Material: PBMCs. The receptors were gathered from a woman aged 45-65 years in good health and CMV-seropositive.

The rearrangement joins TRBV19 to TRBJ1-1; 8 nucleotides line up with TRBD1. CDR1 is LNHDA, CDR2 SQIVND, per germline (reference sequence). The V segment lost 7 bases and the J segment 3 bases; nucleotides outside the gene matches: 7. This CDR3 is built from 14 residues. In nucleotides, the CDR3 is TGTGCCAGTACTTGGACAGGGCGGTACACTGAAGCTTTCTTT. Translated: CASTWTGRYTEAFF.

This rearrangement joins TRBV18 to TRBJ1-1, with a possible D match to TRBD1 (5 bases). V lost 3 bases and J lost 0, with 11 bases in between. Germline V gene data show CDR1 as KGHSH and CDR2 as LQKENI. The CDR3 runs to 15 residues. The CDR3 sequence is CASSPTQAVNTEAFF. The CDR3 DNA reads as TGTGCCAGCTCACCCACACAGGCCGTGAACACTGAAGCTTTCTTT.

The chain employs TRBV10-2 and TRBJ1-2; TRBD1 matches at 9 bases. There are 14 residues in the CDR3. Unmatched junction bases numbered 2, after V lost 2 bases and J lost 4 bases. The germline gives CDR1 WSHSY, CDR2 SAAADI. The CDR3 sequence is CASSEDRGTYGYTF. In DNA form, the CDR3 reads TGCGCCAGCAGTGAGGACAGGGGGACCTATGGCTACACCTTC.

This chain links TRBV6-6 with TRBJ1-3, with TRBD1 matching over 7 bases. The junction had 4 bases not matched to a gene; V was cut back by 6 bases and J by 2 bases. Germline lookup yields CDR1 MNHNY and CDR2 SVGAGI (reference sequence). The CDR3 extends over 14 amino acids. The chain's CDR3 is CASRTGTAGNTIYF. The CDR3 nucleotides are TGTGCCAGCAGAACTGGGACAGCTGGAAACACCATATATTTT.

This clone is a singleton in its sample. This sequence joins TRBV5-1 and TRBJ2-6; D is possibly TRBD1 (5 bases). This CDR3 comprises 15 residues. With 3 bases removed from V and 1 base from J, the gap between germline ends came to 8 bases. Germline assignment: CDR1 SGHRS and CDR2 YFSETQ. CDR3 loop: CASSWTISGANVLTF. DNA of the CDR3: TGCGCCAGCAGCTGGACAATTTCTGGGGCCAACGTCCTGACTTTC.

J is TRBJ2-5 and V is TRBV5-4; D might be TRBD2 (7 bases). Trimming pared 0 bases from V and 5 bases from J, leaving 23 bases between. The CDR3 is 18 residues long. CDR1 and CDR2 from the germline V gene are SGHNT and YYREEE (reference sequence). The CDR3 DNA follows: TGTGCCAGCAGCTTGGATTCGGGACTTGGGGGGGCAGGGGAGACCCAGTACTTC. It yields the protein CASSLDSGLGGAGETQYF.

The rearrangement links TRBV30 to TRBJ2-1, with D perhaps matching TRBD1 (6 bases). The CDR3 covers 15 residues. Per germline, CDR1 GTSNPN and CDR2 SVGIG (reference sequence). V lost 5 bases and J lost 0, with 14 bases in between. CDR3 nucleotide sequence: TGTGCCTGGGATTCCGGGACAACCTCCTACAATGAGCAGTTCTTC. This encodes CAWDSGTTSYNEQFF.

The chain has TRBV4-1 and TRBJ2-5; a weak D match, TRBD1 (7 bases). Judging by the DNA end, TRBJ2-7 fits better; the J call may be wrong. CDR1 is MGHRA, CDR2 YSYEKL, per germline. The CDR3 consists of 15 residues. The CDR3, as DNA: TGCGCCAGCAGCCAACGGGCGACAGGGACTTACGAGCAGTACTTC. As protein: CASSQRATGTYEQYF.